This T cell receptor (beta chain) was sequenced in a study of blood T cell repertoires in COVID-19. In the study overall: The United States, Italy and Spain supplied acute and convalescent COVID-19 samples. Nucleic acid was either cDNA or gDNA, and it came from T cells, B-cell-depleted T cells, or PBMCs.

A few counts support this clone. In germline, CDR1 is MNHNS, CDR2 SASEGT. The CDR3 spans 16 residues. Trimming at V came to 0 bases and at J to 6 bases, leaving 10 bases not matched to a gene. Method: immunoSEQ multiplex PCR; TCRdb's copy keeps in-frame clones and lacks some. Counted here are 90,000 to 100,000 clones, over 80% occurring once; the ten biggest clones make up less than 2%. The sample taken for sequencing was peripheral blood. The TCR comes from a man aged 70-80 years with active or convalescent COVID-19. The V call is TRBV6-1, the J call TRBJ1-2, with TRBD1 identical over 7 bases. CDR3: CASSEAGGLAADGYTF. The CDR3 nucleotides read TGTGCCAGCAGTGAAGCAGGGGGCCTGGCCGCGGATGGCTACACCTTC.